This passage covers 7 T cell receptor beta chains from one sample sequenced in a study of shared clonotypes between healthy human individuals. Measured with immunoSEQ multiplex PCR; TCRdb has only the in-frame clones, and not every one. The sample lists over a million clones, 96% occurring once. Source material: naive CD4+ T cells sorted from blood. The subset denotes: CD45RA+ positively selected. The source is a man aged 25-45 years in good health.

The chain carries TRBV5-1 and TRBJ1-5; D gene unclear. Deletions cut 4 bases from V and 7 bases from J, with 15 bases between. This CDR3 region has 14 residues. Germline V lookup: CDR1 SGHRS, CDR2 YFSETQ. CDR3 nucleotide sequence: TGCGCCAGCAGCCCCGATGTGGGGAGACAGCCCCAGCATTTT. Translating it yields CASSPDVGRQPQHF.

This clone was recorded a few times. V gene TRBV28 combines with J gene TRBJ1-2; D may be TRBD1 (6 bases). Trimming removed 5 bases from V and 7 bases from J, with 20 bases in between. Germline loops: CDR1 MDHEN, CDR2 SYDVKM. This CDR3 region has 15 residues. CDR3 residues: CASSAPGQPQGGYTF. For the CDR3, the DNA is TGTGCCAGCAGTGCGCCGGGACAACCTCAGGGTGGCTACACCTTC.

The gene calls are TRBV7-2 and TRBJ2-7, with D perhaps matching TRBD2 (5 bases). CDR3 length: 14 residues. Trimming removed 4 bases from V and 2 bases from J, with 12 bases in between. The germline V gene encodes CDR1 SGHTA and CDR2 FQGNSA. CDR3 DNA sequence: TGTGCCAGCAGCTCAAGACCGGGGACCTACGAGCAGTACTTC. This codes for CASSSRPGTYEQYF.

The chain couples TRBV28 to TRBJ2-7, with 8 bases fitting TRBD2. The CDR3 consists of 15 residues. Germline assignment: CDR1 MDHEN and CDR2 SYDVKM. The ends lost 6 bases at V and 0 bases at J; junction bases unmatched: 7. Written as DNA, the CDR3 is TGTGCCAGCAGAAGGGGTCTAGCGGGCTCCTACGAGCAGTACTTC. Amino acid sequence: CASRRGLAGSYEQYF.

V usage is TRBV7-6 and J usage is TRBJ2-7, with D perhaps TRBD1 or TRBD2 (6 bases each). CDR1 and CDR2 from the germline V gene are SGHVS and FNYEAQ. The CDR3 totals 18 residues. V was pared by 1 base and J by 0 bases, with 19 bases between. The CDR3 is CASSLVGGRGGLSYEQYF. Written as DNA, the CDR3 is TGTGCCAGCAGCTTAGTGGGTGGGCGTGGGGGGCTCTCCTACGAGCAGTACTTC.

This chain joins TRBV27 and TRBJ2-4, with D perhaps TRBD1 (7 bases). Germline loops: CDR1 MNHEY, CDR2 SMNVEV (reference sequence). The CDR3 totals 17 residues. The ends were cut back, 2 bases at V and 9 bases at J, with 23 bases in the middle. CDR3 protein: CASSLQGGSFGQSIQYF. Written as DNA, the CDR3 is TGTGCCAGCAGTTTACAGGGGGGATCTTTCGGTCAAAGCATTCAGTACTTC.

The chain joins TRBV18 to TRBJ2-5, with D possibly matching TRBD2 (6 bases). V was clipped by 5 bases and J by 1 base, with 20 bases between them. CDR3 length: 17 amino acids. The germline CDR1 and CDR2 sequences are KGHSH and LQKENI. CDR3 amino acids: CASSSSRAGGAQETQYF. CDR3 coding DNA: TGTGCCAGCTCATCCTCCCGGGCCGGGGGTGCCCAAGAGACCCAGTACTTC.